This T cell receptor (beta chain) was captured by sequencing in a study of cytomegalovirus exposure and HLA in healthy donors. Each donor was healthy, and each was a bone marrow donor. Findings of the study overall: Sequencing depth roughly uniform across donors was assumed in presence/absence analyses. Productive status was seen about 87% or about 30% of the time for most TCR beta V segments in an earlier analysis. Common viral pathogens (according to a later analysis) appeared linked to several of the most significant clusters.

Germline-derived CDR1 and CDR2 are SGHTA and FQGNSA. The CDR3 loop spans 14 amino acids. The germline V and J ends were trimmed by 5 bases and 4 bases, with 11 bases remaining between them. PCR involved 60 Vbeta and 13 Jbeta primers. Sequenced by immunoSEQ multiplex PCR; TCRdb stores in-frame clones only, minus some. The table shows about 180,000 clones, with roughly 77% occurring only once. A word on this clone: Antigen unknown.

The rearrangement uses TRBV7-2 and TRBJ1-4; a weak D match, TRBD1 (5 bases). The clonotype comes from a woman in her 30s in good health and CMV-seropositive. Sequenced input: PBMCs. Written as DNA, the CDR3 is TGTGCCAGCAGCCCTTACGACAGTAATGAAAAACTGTTTTTT. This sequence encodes CASSPYDSNEKLFF.